This entry features one T cell receptor beta chain sequence. CDR3 length: 15 residues. Germline assignment: CDR1 LNHNV and CDR2 YYDKDF (reference sequence). V gave up 0 bases and J gave up 5 bases, with 13 bases separating them. The source of the sample is a study of shared clonotypes between healthy human individuals. CD4+ cell separation produced CD45RA+ naive and CD45RA-negative memory subsets. Generated by immunoSEQ multiplex PCR, the TCRdb table keeps only in-frame clones and is missing some. The repertoire holds about 600,000 clones, with more than 95% as singletons. Sequenced material: naive CD4+ T cells sorted from blood. Subset meaning: CD45RA+ positively selected. The receptor was isolated from a woman in her twenties or thirties in good health. The rearrangement links TRBV15 to TRBJ2-5, with D possibly being TRBD1 or TRBD2 (5 bases each). CDR3: CATSRDPGAVETQYF. CDR3 in DNA: TGTGCCACCAGCAGAGATCCCGGGGCGGTTGAGACCCAGTACTTC. The whole variable domain, remainder taken from reference TRBV15 and TRBJ2-5, is DAMVIQNPRYQVTQFGKPVTLSCSQTLNHNVMYWYQQKSSQAPKLLFHYYDKDFNNEADTPDNFQSRRPNTSFCFLDIRSPGLGDTAMYLCATSRDPGAVETQYFGPGTRLLVL.